The 29 T cell receptor beta chains given below trace back to one sample, sequenced in a study of response to subunit inactivated influenza vaccine. TCRdb passed the RT-PCR reads through MiXCR, listing each CDR3 protein once. The repertoire consists of around 570,000 distinct CDR3 sequences, with roughly 8.2% occurring once and the leading ten covering 13%. The sequences come from PBMCs from blood, collected less than 30 months after vaccination. Every receptor here comes from a man aged 45 to 75 who received an inactivated influenza vaccine.

The chain has TRBV12-3 or TRBV12-4 and TRBJ2-5; TRBD1 might be the D (6 bases). V lost 6 bases to trimming and J lost 5 bases, with 16 bases between them. CDR3 length: 14 amino acids. The CDR3 region is CASRLAGVQETQYF. CDR3 in DNA: TGTGCCAGCAGGCTCGCAGGGGTCCAGGAGACCCAGTACTTC.

In this sample, this clonotype turned up a few times. The chain carries TRBV18 and TRBJ1-2, with D unclear. V lost 6 bases and J 1 base, leaving 18 bases between the germline ends. The CDR3 runs to 16 residues. Germline CDR1 reads KGHSH; CDR2 reads LQKENI. The CDR3 sequence: CASSPRQQKNNYGYTF. CDR3 nucleotide sequence: TGTGCCAGCTCGCCCCGCCAGCAGAAAAATAACTATGGCTACACCTTC. The whole variable domain, remainder taken from reference TRBV18 and TRBJ1-2, is NAGVMQNPRHLVRRRGQEARLRCSPMKGHSHVYWYRQLPEEGLKFMVYLQKENIIDESGMPKERFSAEFPKEGPSILRIQQVVRGDSAAYFCASSPRQQKNNYGYTFGSGTRLTVV.

Many counts were recorded for this clonotype. This rearrangement joins TRBV9 to TRBJ2-1; 10 positions agree with TRBD1. Germline CDR1 is SGDLS and CDR2 is YYNGEE. V gave up 1 base and J gave up 8 bases; unmatched junction bases: 9. This CDR3 comprises 16 residues. CDR3 loop: CASSVPTTGGRDEQFF. Written as DNA, the CDR3 is TGTGCCAGCAGCGTACCAACGACAGGGGGCCGGGATGAGCAGTTCTTC.

This clonotype was recorded a few times. This chain links TRBV7-9 with TRBJ1-2; D ambiguous. Per germline, CDR1 SEHNR and CDR2 FQNEAQ (reference sequence). V was trimmed by 1 base and J by 6 bases, leaving 12 bases between them. The CDR3 has 14 residues. The CDR3: CASSLVGAGDGYTF. The CDR3 nucleotides read TGTGCCAGCAGCTTAGTCGGTGCGGGCGATGGCTACACCTTC.

As regards this clonotype: Here the CDR3 omits its conserved ending phenylalanine or tryptophan, so a read error is the likely source. The limits of the CDR3 on the DNA are not certain, so only TCRdb's listed CDR3 is given. The chain has TRBV4-3 and TRBJ2-7; TRBD1, the D gene given by the table, was not confirmed from the DNA. Germline V gene lookup returns CDR1 LGHNA and CDR2 YSLEER. The CDR3 adds up to 12 amino acids, both ends counted. This chain's CDR3 is CASSQDLETGFL.

This clonotype showed up many times. V gene TRBV15 combines with J gene TRBJ1-6; 7 bases align to TRBD1. CDR1 and CDR2 (germline): LNHNV, YYDKDF (reference sequence). This CDR3 has 15 residues. J gave up 7 bases and V 0 bases, and 3 bases lay outside the gene matches. In DNA, the CDR3 is TGTGCCACCAGCAGAGATGGGACAGTGAATTCACCCCTCCACTTT. Its protein is CATSRDGTVNSPLHF. The variable domain in full, with the rest retrieved from reference TRBV15 and TRBJ1-6, is DAMVIQNPRYQVTQFGKPVTLSCSQTLNHNVMYWYQQKSSQAPKLLFHYYDKDFNNEADTPDNFQSRRPNTSFCFLDIRSPGLGDTAMYLCATSRDGTVNSPLHFGNGTRLTVT.

The J gene is TRBJ2-3, the V gene TRBV20-1; D is unclear. Deletions cut 0 bases from V and 0 bases from J, with 13 bases between. CDR3 length: 16 amino acids. CDR1 is DFQATT, CDR2 SNEGSKA, per germline (reference sequence). CDR3 region: CSARDVSEASTDTQYF. DNA for the CDR3: TGCAGTGCTAGAGACGTCTCCGAAGCTAGCACAGATACGCAGTATTTT.

This chain joins TRBV11-2 and TRBJ2-1, with TRBD2 matching 9 bases. CDR1 is SGHAT, CDR2 FQNNGV, per germline. The CDR3 is 15 residues long. The V and J ends lost 4 bases and 8 bases, in that order; junction bases with no gene match: 9. DNA of the CDR3: TGTGCCAGCAGCTCCATTAGCGGGAGTAAGGATGAGCAGTTCTTC. This encodes CASSSISGSKDEQFF.

This clonotype was counted between two and nine times. The rearrangement joins TRBV7-9 to TRBJ2-1; D is ambiguous. V lost 4 bases, J lost 6 bases, and 10 bases lay in between. Germline-derived CDR1 and CDR2 are SEHNR and FQNEAQ (reference sequence). The CDR3 totals 13 residues. The CDR3 protein is CASSSRVVNEQFF. CDR3 DNA: TGTGCCAGCAGCTCTAGGGTGGTCAATGAGCAGTTCTTC. The whole variable domain, filled in from reference TRBV7-9 and TRBJ2-1, reads DTGVSQNPRHKITKRGQNVTFRCDPISEHNRLYWYRQTLGQGPEFLTYFQNEAQLEKSRLLSDRFSAERPKGSFSTLEIQRTEQGDSAMYLCASSSRVVNEQFFGPGTRLTVL.

In this sample, this clonotype turned up a few times. V is TRBV9 and J is TRBJ1-3; D is uncertain. The V gene lost 5 bases and the J gene lost 4 bases, with 7 bases spanning the gap. This CDR3 is 12 amino acids long. Germline V gene lookup returns CDR1 SGDLS and CDR2 YYNGEE. The CDR3 here is CASRGGGNTIYF. The CDR3 DNA sequence: TGTGCCAGCAGAGGAGGGGGAAACACCATATATTTT.

This chain connects TRBV4-2 to TRBJ1-4; D perhaps matches TRBD1 (5 bases). This CDR3 has 15 residues. The germline gives CDR1 LGHNA, CDR2 YNFKEQ. Between the trimmed V and J ends, which lost 0 bases and 3 bases, there was a span of 8 bases. CDR3 nucleotide sequence: TGTGCCAGCAGCCAAGATCGGGGGGCTAATGAAAAACTGTTTTTT. It is translated as CASSQDRGANEKLFF.

J is TRBJ1-2 and V is TRBV4-2; 9 positions match TRBD1. The CDR3 length is 14 residues. The trim removed 1 base at V and 6 bases at J, leaving 3 bases unmatched. Per germline, CDR1 LGHNA and CDR2 YNFKEQ. The CDR3 coding sequence is TGTGCCAGCAGCCAAGTGGACAGGGGACATGGCTACACCTTC. Protein product: CASSQVDRGHGYTF.

The V call is TRBV18, the J call TRBJ2-3; 8 nucleotides line up with TRBD2. V was pared by 5 bases and J by 0 bases, with 4 bases of the junction left unmatched. Germline V gives CDR1 KGHSH, CDR2 LQKENI. This CDR3 has 15 residues. CDR3 in DNA: TGTGCCAGCTCAGTTAGCGGGACAAGCACAGATACGCAGTATTTT. Translation gives CASSVSGTSTDTQYF. Full variable domain (rest looked up from reference TRBV18 and TRBJ2-3): NAGVMQNPRHLVRRRGQEARLRCSPMKGHSHVYWYRQLPEEGLKFMVYLQKENIIDESGMPKERFSAEFPKEGPSILRIQQVVRGDSAAYFCASSVSGTSTDTQYFGPGTRLTVL.

This clonotype was counted only a few times. The chain couples TRBV20-1 to TRBJ2-7, with D perhaps matching TRBD1 or TRBD2 (5 bases each). CDR3 size: 14 residues. Trimming cost V 3 bases and J 6 bases, with 18 bases left between them. Germline CDR1 reads DFQATT; CDR2 reads SNEGSKA (reference sequence). CDR3 bases: TGCAGTGCTAGTGTAGGGACCCGGGCTGGCGAGCAGTACTTC. The encoded protein is CSASVGTRAGEQYF.

This clonotype showed up many times. CDR3 sequence: CSVGTRAAYSNQPQHF. The CDR3 nucleotides are TGCAGTGTTGGGACCCGGGCCGCTTATAGCAATCAGCCCCAGCATTTT. The chain uses TRBV20-1 and TRBJ1-5, with D possibly TRBD1 on 5 matching bases. The CDR3 length is 16 residues. Germline CDR1 DFQATT, CDR2 SNEGSKA (reference sequence). The V end was cut by 7 bases, the J end by 0 bases, with 19 bases between.

The sample holds a few counts of this clonotype. The rearrangement uses TRBV7-9 and TRBJ2-1; possible D gene TRBD1, 5 bases. Between the trimmed V and J ends, which lost 2 bases and 6 bases, there was a span of 14 bases. CDR1 SEHNR and CDR2 FQNEAQ come from the germline V gene (reference sequence). CDR3 length: 15 amino acids. CDR3 sequence (DNA): TGTGCCAGCAGCTTAACCGCAGGGTTAACCAATGAGCAGTTCTTC. Translated: CASSLTAGLTNEQFF.

This clonotype has a count of ten or more. The chain combines TRBV5-6 with TRBJ2-7, with 7 bases aligning to TRBD1. The CDR3 extends over 15 amino acids. J gave up 1 base and V 3 bases, and 7 bases lay outside the gene matches. Germline lookup yields CDR1 SGHDT and CDR2 YYEEEE. As DNA, the CDR3 is TGTGCCAGCAGCTACTACGACAGGGAATCCTACGAGCAGTACTTC. This codes for CASSYYDRESYEQYF.

This clonotype was seen a handful of times. The chain links TRBV5-1 to TRBJ2-2; 8 bases match TRBD1. CDR1 SGHRS and CDR2 YFSETQ come from the germline V gene. V lost 4 bases and J lost 6; bases outside the gene matches: 5. This CDR3 has 14 residues. CDR3 protein: CASSVRQGSGELFF. DNA for the CDR3: TGCGCCAGCAGCGTCCGACAGGGGTCCGGGGAGCTGTTTTTT.

In this sample, this clonotype turned up many times. This chain uses TRBV6-5 with TRBJ2-1, with D maybe TRBD1 (6 bases). V lost 5 bases and J lost 1, with 15 bases in between. Looked up from germline, CDR1 is MNHEY and CDR2 is SVGAGI. CDR3 size: 16 residues. Written as DNA, the CDR3 is TGTGCCAGCAGTCTCACTCCAGACAGGTCCTACAATGAGCAGTTCTTC. It codes for CASSLTPDRSYNEQFF.

The table lists this clonotype with a few counts. The chain couples TRBV3-1 to TRBJ2-5, with D maybe TRBD2 (6 bases). The CDR3 extends over 16 amino acids. The V gene lost 1 base and the J gene lost 1 base, with 13 bases spanning the gap. The germline V gene has CDR1 LGHDT and CDR2 YNNKEL (reference sequence). The CDR3 DNA sequence: TGTGCCAGCAGCCAAGGCGGCGGGGTGGGCCAAGAGACCCAGTACTTC. This translates into CASSQGGGVGQETQYF.

This clonotype appeared a few times. The chain uses TRBV11-2 and TRBJ2-7; D not resolved. V gave up 1 base and J gave up 3 bases, with 7 bases separating them. Per germline, CDR1 SGHAT and CDR2 FQNNGV. This CDR3 has 13 residues. In nucleotides, the CDR3 is TGTGCCAGCAGCTTAGTCTGGCGCTACGAGCAGTACTTC. This translates into CASSLVWRYEQYF.

This clonotype occurred a few times. The chain links TRBV20-1 to TRBJ2-1; 12 nucleotides agree with TRBD2. V shed 5 bases, J shed 8 bases, and the junction held 4 bases outside the gene matches. CDR3 length equals 13 residues. From germline, CDR1 is DFQATT and CDR2 SNEGSKA (reference sequence). The CDR3 nucleotides read TGCAGTGCTTCTAGCGGGGGGGCCGATGAGCAGTTCTTC. Protein product: CSASSGGADEQFF.

This clonotype showed up many times. This chain links TRBV28 with TRBJ2-1; 7 bases align to TRBD1. The CDR3 contains 14 residues. The germline gives CDR1 MDHEN, CDR2 SYDVKM. Trimming removed 5 bases from V and 5 bases from J; junction bases left unmatched: 6. CDR3 protein: CASSPLGTDNEQFF. The DNA for the CDR3 is TGTGCCAGCAGTCCCCTAGGGACAGACAATGAGCAGTTCTTC. The full variable domain, rest sourced from reference TRBV28 and TRBJ2-1, is DVKVTQSSRYLVKRTGEKVFLECVQDMDHENMFWYRQDPGLGLRLIYFSYDVKMKEKGDIPEGYSVSREKKERFSLILESASTNQTSMYLCASSPLGTDNEQFFGPGTRLTVL.

The rearrangement uses TRBV29-1 and TRBJ2-7; possible D gene TRBD2, 6 bases. The CDR3 is 13 residues long. Germline loops: CDR1 SQVTM, CDR2 ANQGSEA. V lost 4 bases and J 5 bases, leaving 15 bases between the germline ends. The CDR3 region has the DNA TGCAGCGTTGGAGGTTTTAGGGAGGACGAGCAGTACTTC. Amino acid sequence: CSVGGFREDEQYF.

The V gene is TRBV4-1, the J gene TRBJ2-7; the D gene is possibly TRBD1 (6 bases). CDR3 length: 14 residues. Germline lookup yields CDR1 MGHRA and CDR2 YSYEKL. Trimming stripped 3 bases from V and 3 bases from J, with 12 bases between. CDR3 region: CASSHPGVNYEQYF. Here the CDR3 DNA reads TGCGCCAGCAGCCATCCAGGGGTTAACTACGAGCAGTACTTC.

The chain uses TRBV29-1 and TRBJ2-7; tentatively, D is TRBD1 (6 bases). This CDR3 region has 12 residues. Deletions cut 3 bases from V and 4 bases from J, with 10 bases between. Per the germline V gene, CDR1 is SQVTM and CDR2 is ANQGSEA. The CDR3 reads CSVDVGQYEQYF. The DNA for the CDR3 is TGCAGCGTTGATGTTGGACAGTACGAGCAGTACTTC.

This clonotype was seen a few times. The chain carries TRBV20-1 and TRBJ2-3, with D perhaps matching TRBD1 (5 bases). CDR1 and CDR2 from the germline V gene are DFQATT and SNEGSKA (reference sequence). The CDR3 runs 14 residues. V was pared by 3 bases and J by 0 bases, with 10 bases between. CDR3 bases: TGCAGTGCTAGCGAAGGGGTTAGCACAGATACGCAGTATTTT. This encodes CSASEGVSTDTQYF.

The table lists this clonotype with many counts. This chain connects TRBV5-1 to TRBJ2-3; 8 bases match TRBD2. J was trimmed by 0 bases and V by 0 bases; bases with no gene match: 12. Germline V gene sequence: CDR1 SGHRS, CDR2 YFSETQ. CDR3 length: 19 residues. Here the CDR3 DNA reads TGCGCCAGCAGCTTGGAAGGAAAGAGGGCTAGCGGGAGCACAGATACGCAGTATTTT. This sequence encodes CASSLEGKRASGSTDTQYF.

The table lists this clonotype with many counts. The V and J genes are TRBV20-1 and TRBJ1-3, with 7 bases aligning to TRBD1. Germline V gene data show CDR1 as DFQATT and CDR2 as SNEGSKA (reference sequence). After removal of 4 bases from V and 5 bases from J, the junction contained 5 bases not matched to a gene. This CDR3 is built from 13 residues. The CDR3, as DNA: TGCAGTGCTACACAGGGGCCAAGAAACACCATATATTTT. Its translation: CSATQGPRNTIYF.